Listed below are T cell receptor beta chains from one sample, sequenced in a study of T cell changes during pregnancy in multiple sclerosis. Method: immunoSEQ multiplex PCR; TCRdb's copy keeps in-frame clones and lacks some. The sample consists of roughly 49,000 clones, 90% to 95% of them appearing once. The source was CD8+ T cells from peripheral blood mononuclear cells, collected after pregnancy. These receptors were collected from a female donor with multiple sclerosis, enrolled in a pregnancy study. Both conserved end residues are part of each CDR3. A D gene is named only where the DNA matches it firmly. Expanded clones get a size class; other rows say once, few or many, or leave the size out.

D: -
size: -
J: TRBJ1-1
V: TRBV7-9
DNA: TGTGCCAGCTCCAAATTGGGGCGGAACACTGAAGCTTTCTTT
CDR3: CASSKLGRNTEAFF

D: TRBD1
size: -
J: TRBJ2-7
V: TRBV28
DNA: TGTGCCAGCAGTTTTGGGACAGGGCTCAACGAGCAGTACTTC
CDR3: CASSFGTGLNEQYF

D: TRBD1
size: once
J: TRBJ2-7
V: TRBV7-8
DNA: TGTGCCAGCAGCTGGGACAGGGGGGTCTCCTACGAGCAGTACTTC
CDR3: CASSWDRGVSYEQYF

D: TRBD1
size: -
J: TRBJ1-1
V: TRBV6-5
DNA: TGTGCCAGCAGTTACACAGGGGGGAGGGAAGGTGAAGCTTTCTTT
CDR3: CASSYTGGREGEAFF

D: -
size: -
J: TRBJ2-5
V: TRBV6-5
DNA: TGTGCCAGCAGTTACTCGATGGCTTGGCAAGAGACCCAGTACTTC
CDR3: CASSYSMAWQETQYF

D: -
size: few
J: TRBJ1-6
V: TRBV13
DNA: TGTGCCAGCAGCGTCTCGCGCAATTCACCCCTCCACTTT
CDR3: CASSVSRNSPLHF

D: -
size: -
J: TRBJ1-5
V: TRBV2
DNA: TGTGCCAGCGGCAGGGGCGATAGCAATCAGCCCCAGCATTTT
CDR3: CASGRGDSNQPQHF

D: -
size: -
J: TRBJ2-6
V: TRBV7-6
DNA: TGTGCCAGCAGCCTGACAGGGGCCAACGTCCTGACTTTC
CDR3: CASSLTGANVLTF

D: -
size: -
J: TRBJ1-1
V: TRBV5-8
DNA: TGTGCCAGCAGACCTGGGGGGTTAAACACTGAAGCTTTCTTT
CDR3: CASRPGGLNTEAFF

D: -
size: -
J: TRBJ2-7
V: TRBV7-6
DNA: TGTGCCAGCAGCTTCGGGGGAACCGAGCAGTACTTC
CDR3: CASSFGGTEQYF